The 12 T cell receptor beta chains listed next were all sequenced from one sample in a study of shared clonotypes between healthy human individuals. Terminally differentiated effector memory CD45RA+ cells were excluded from the naive CD8 cells, which were CD45RO-negative and positively selected for CCR7. TCRdb keeps only in-frame clones here, not all; method: immunoSEQ multiplex PCR. Found here are roughly 810,000 clones, 96% of them singletons; the top ten hold less than 0.25%. Sequencing input: naive CD8+ T cells sorted from blood. These receptors all come from a young man in good health.

The rearrangement uses TRBV2 and TRBJ2-3; D is undetermined. The V gene lost 8 bases and the J gene lost 2 bases, with 5 bases spanning the gap. The germline gives CDR1 SNHLY, CDR2 FYNNEI. The CDR3 totals 11 residues. Here the CDR3 DNA reads TGTGCCAGCGGGAACACAGATACGCAGTATTTT. Translation: CASGNTDTQYF.

This chain links TRBV10-3 with TRBJ1-1, with TRBD1 matching over 7 bases. The CDR3 has 15 residues. Losses at the gene ends were 7 bases for V and 0 bases for J; bases not matched to a gene: 8. Per the germline V gene, CDR1 is ENHRY and CDR2 is SYGVKD. CDR3 DNA: TGTGCCATCAAGGGGGCGACAGGCATGAACACTGAAGCTTTCTTT. Translation gives CAIKGATGMNTEAFF.

The rearrangement uses TRBV9 and TRBJ1-1; D may be TRBD1 (6 bases). Trimming pared 3 bases from V and 4 bases from J, leaving 13 bases between. CDR1 SGDLS and CDR2 YYNGEE come from the germline V gene. The length of the CDR3 is 14 residues. The CDR3 DNA is TGTGCCAGCAGCGCTCCGGGACAAAGCACTGAAGCTTTCTTT. Translation: CASSAPGQSTEAFF.

This clone was observed once. The rearrangement uses TRBV6-6 and TRBJ2-1; 7 bases are shared with TRBD1. There are 15 residues in the CDR3. The V gene's germline CDR1 is MNHNY and CDR2 SVGAGI (reference sequence). V gave up 0 bases and J gave up 9 bases; unmatched junction bases: 8. The DNA for the CDR3 is TGTGCCAGCAGTTACTCGTCTCAACAGGGGAGTGAGCAGTTCTTC. Its protein is CASSYSSQQGSEQFF.

This chain connects TRBV29-1 to TRBJ2-7, with 9 bases aligning to TRBD1. The junction had 6 bases not matched to a gene; V was cut back by 0 bases and J by 6 bases. The length of the CDR3 is 14 residues. Germline CDR1 SQVTM, CDR2 ANQGSEA. CDR3 DNA: TGCAGCGTTGAAGATGGGGACAGGGTAGGCGAGCAGTACTTC. This encodes CSVEDGDRVGEQYF.

The CDR3 bases are TGTGCCAGCAGCTTACCTACTAGCGGGAGGGAAGGGGAGCAGTACTTC. Its protein is CASSLPTSGREGEQYF. The V and J genes are TRBV7-9 and TRBJ2-7; the match to TRBD2 covers 13 bases. CDR1 and CDR2 from the germline V gene are SEHNR and FQNEAQ (reference sequence). Unmatched junction bases numbered 8, after V lost 2 bases and J lost 7 bases. The CDR3 has 16 residues.

In DNA, the CDR3 is TGCGCCAGCAGCCTAATAGCGGGAAACACAGATACGCAGTATTTT. This gives the protein CASSLIAGNTDTQYF. The chain links TRBV5-1 to TRBJ2-3; 8 bases match TRBD2. Germline CDR1 is SGHRS and CDR2 is YFSETQ. V was clipped by 4 bases and J by 2 bases; unmatched bases: 6. This CDR3 has 15 residues.

The rearrangement uses TRBV6-1 and TRBJ2-2, with D perhaps matching TRBD2 (6 bases). The CDR3 is 14 residues long. V was cut by 0 bases and J by 6 bases, with 8 bases left in between. Germline-derived CDR1 and CDR2 are MNHNS and SASEGT. The CDR3 DNA reads as TGTGCCAGCAGTGAAGCGGGACTGCCCGGGGAGCTGTTTTTT. Its protein is CASSEAGLPGELFF.

The chain links TRBV27 to TRBJ2-7; 11 bases map to TRBD2. The CDR3 has 15 residues. The trim removed 5 bases at V and 4 bases at J, leaving 7 bases unmatched. The V gene's germline CDR1 is MNHEY and CDR2 SMNVEV (reference sequence). As DNA, the CDR3 is TGTGCCAGCAGTATAACCGGGACTAGCGGTTACGAGCAGTACTTC. Amino acids: CASSITGTSGYEQYF.

Comment on this clone: Different DNA sequences within this sample yield the same CDR3. This chain links TRBV7-9 with TRBJ2-7; D possibly corresponds to TRBD2 (6 bases). The CDR3 runs 14 residues. Germline CDR1 is SEHNR and CDR2 is FQNEAQ (reference sequence). V lost 1 base and J 2 bases, leaving 9 bases between the germline ends. The CDR3: CASSLGLVPYEQYF. CDR3 nucleotide sequence: TGTGCCAGCAGCTTAGGACTAGTCCCCTACGAGCAGTACTTC.

The chain is built from TRBV9 and TRBJ2-1; 8 positions match TRBD1. Trimming cost V 3 bases and J 7 bases; bases outside gene matches: 12. Germline V gene sequence: CDR1 SGDLS, CDR2 YYNGEE. CDR3 length: 16 amino acids. This CDR3 is CASSARPGGPLNEQFF. CDR3 nucleotide sequence: TGTGCCAGCAGCGCCCGTCCAGGGGGCCCACTGAATGAGCAGTTCTTC.

The chain recombines TRBV18 with TRBJ2-7; TRBD2 might be the D (5 bases). CDR3 length: 15 amino acids. CDR1 KGHSH and CDR2 LQKENI come from the germline V gene. V was cut by 5 bases and J by 2 bases, with 16 bases left in between. CDR3 sequence reads: CASSGTEAATYEQYF. The DNA for the CDR3 is TGTGCCAGCTCAGGAACCGAAGCGGCTACCTACGAGCAGTACTTC. Variable domain in full (rest from reference TRBV18 and TRBJ2-7): NAGVMQNPRHLVRRRGQEARLRCSPMKGHSHVYWYRQLPEEGLKFMVYLQKENIIDESGMPKERFSAEFPKEGPSILRIQQVVRGDSAAYFCASSGTEAATYEQYFGPGTRLTVT.